Listed here are 28 T cell receptor beta chains from one sample, sequenced in a study of beta chain features in type 1 diabetes (dated by TCRdb to the late 2010s). The full study reports these points: Type 1 diabetes patients showed a moderate but significant shortening of TCRB CDR3 length in all four CD4+ subsets.

These receptors lack a known antigen. Receptor amplification or capture employed the immunoSEQ multiplex PCR assay. The entire amount of isolated RNA was reverse transcribed using the High Capacity cDNA Reverse Transcription Kit, so the sequenced TCRB transcripts were expressed ones. Here the immuneACCESS table is served through TCRdb, limited to in-frame sequences with V and J called. Missing clones are a known gap in these copies; in checked studies unresolved V genes cover under half, and the rest lacks a known reason. The sample profile shows around 130,000 clones; 9% of them were found once. The top ten constitute 0.75% of the sample. Specimen: central memory CD4+ T cells from blood. These receptor sequences come from a man aged 25-45 years with type 1 diabetes.

The chain carries TRBV20-1 and TRBJ1-1, with D hard to call. Per germline, CDR1 DFQATT and CDR2 SNEGSKA (reference sequence). Trimming took off 6 bases at V and 4 bases at J, with 6 bases between the two ends. The CDR3 consists of 10 residues. This CDR3 is CSARVTEAFF. Written as DNA, the CDR3 is TGCAGTGCCCGAGTCACTGAAGCTTTCTTT.

In this sample, this clone turned up a few times. J is TRBJ2-3 and V is TRBV9; D is ambiguous. Germline V gene lookup returns CDR1 SGDLS and CDR2 YYNGEE. The V and J ends lost 10 bases and 1 base respectively, with 7 bases between them. The CDR3 covers 11 residues. This CDR3 reads CARVCTDTQYF. The CDR3 DNA reads as TGTGCCCGCGTCTGCACAGATACGCAGTATTTT. Drawing the rest from reference TRBV9 and TRBJ2-3, the complete variable domain is DSGVTQTPKHLITATGQRVTLRCSPRSGDLSVYWYQQSLDQGLQFLIQYYNGEERAKGNILERFSAQQFPDLHSELNLSSLELGDSALYFCARVCTDTQYFGPGTRLTVL.

This clone was found a few times. The V and J genes are TRBV5-4 and TRBJ2-5, with D possibly TRBD2 on 5 matching bases. This CDR3 spans 16 amino acids. CDR1 and CDR2 (germline): SGHNT, YYREEE (reference sequence). The germline V and J ends were trimmed by 0 bases and 2 bases, with 14 bases remaining between them. The CDR3 here is CASSLVLGGQQETQYF. For the CDR3, the DNA is TGTGCCAGCAGCTTGGTACTAGGTGGGCAGCAAGAGACCCAGTACTTC.

This clone was seen more than once but under ten times. The J gene is TRBJ1-1, the V gene TRBV19; D perhaps matches TRBD1 (5 bases). The CDR3 loop spans 14 amino acids. CDR1 is LNHDA, CDR2 SQIVND, per germline (reference sequence). The germline V and J ends were trimmed by 2 bases and 4 bases, with 11 bases remaining between them. CDR3 protein: CASSIRGMVTEAFF. The CDR3 DNA reads as TGTGCCAGTAGTATAAGGGGCATGGTCACTGAAGCTTTCTTT. The full variable domain, completed using reference TRBV19 and TRBJ1-1, is DGGITQSPKYLFRKEGQNVTLSCEQNLNHDAMYWYRQDPGQGLRLIYYSQIVNDFQKGDIAEGYSVSREKKESFPLTVTSAQKNPTAFYLCASSIRGMVTEAFFGQGTRLTVV.

The chain uses TRBV30 and TRBJ2-3; D is unresolved. The V gene's germline CDR1 is GTSNPN and CDR2 SVGIG (reference sequence). V lost 0 bases and J lost 6, with 10 bases in between. This CDR3 comprises 13 residues. The CDR3 loop is CAWSVSFEDTQYF. The CDR3 DNA is TGTGCCTGGAGTGTAAGCTTTGAGGATACGCAGTATTTT.

This clone was counted ten times or more. V and J are TRBV7-9 and TRBJ2-7; the D is unclear. The CDR3 loop spans 14 amino acids. With 1 base removed from V and 0 bases from J, the gap between germline ends came to 7 bases. Germline V gene sequence: CDR1 SEHNR, CDR2 FQNEAQ (reference sequence). Written as DNA, the CDR3 is TGTGCCAGCAGCTTAGATGCTAACTCCTACGAGCAGTACTTC. Encoded protein: CASSLDANSYEQYF.

The V call is TRBV7-9, the J call TRBJ1-5; D call uncertain. CDR3 length: 16 amino acids. The germline gives CDR1 SEHNR, CDR2 FQNEAQ (reference sequence). V gave up 1 base and J gave up 0 bases, with 10 bases separating them. The CDR3 here is CASSLGYVYSNQPQHF. Here the CDR3 DNA reads TGTGCCAGCAGCTTAGGTTATGTTTATAGCAATCAGCCCCAGCATTTT.

The chain is built from TRBV7-3 and TRBJ2-1; no clear D gene. The CDR3 has 15 residues. From germline, CDR1 is SGHTA and CDR2 FQGTGA. V lost 5 bases and J 0 bases, leaving 11 bases between the germline ends. The DNA of the CDR3 is TGTGCCAGCAGCCATGAGGTTAGCTCCTACAATGAGCAGTTCTTC. Amino acids: CASSHEVSSYNEQFF.

This clone was counted between two and nine times. The rearrangement links TRBV28 to TRBJ2-3; perhaps TRBD1 as D (5 bases). Germline CDR1 reads MDHEN; CDR2 reads SYDVKM. This CDR3 is 15 amino acids long. V was trimmed by 4 bases and J by 1 base, leaving 12 bases between them. The CDR3 sequence is CASSSPGLGTDTQYF. CDR3 sequence (DNA): TGTGCCAGCAGTTCCCCAGGGTTGGGCACAGATACGCAGTATTTT.

V usage is TRBV7-9 and J usage is TRBJ1-6, with a weak D call TRBD1 (5 bases). Per germline, CDR1 SEHNR and CDR2 FQNEAQ (reference sequence). Between the trimmed V and J ends, which lost 8 bases and 10 bases, there was a span of 12 bases. The CDR3 consists of 12 residues. The chain's CDR3 is CASQDRGSPLHF. The CDR3 DNA follows: TGTGCCAGCCAGGACCGGGGGTCACCCCTCCACTTT.

In this sample, this clone turned up a few times. V is TRBV29-1 and J is TRBJ2-3; 8 bases align to TRBD2. Germline-derived CDR1 and CDR2 are SQVTM and ANQGSEA. The CDR3 extends over 15 amino acids. V lost 8 bases to trimming and J lost 7 bases; unmatched junction nucleotides: 17. The CDR3 here is CSFPGGAAGTYTQYF. In DNA, the CDR3 is TGCAGCTTCCCCGGGGGGGCGGCCGGTACCTATACGCAGTATTTT.

This chain joins TRBV14 and TRBJ1-2; no clear D gene. The germline V and J ends were trimmed by 0 bases and 8 bases, with 10 bases remaining between them. This CDR3 is 13 amino acids long. In germline, CDR1 is SGHDN, CDR2 FVKESK. In DNA, the CDR3 is TGTGCCAGCAGCCAAGAGCAAATGCGCGGCTACACCTTC. Protein sequence: CASSQEQMRGYTF.

J is TRBJ2-7 and V is TRBV29-1; D gene ambiguous. The CDR3 has 13 amino acids. Trimming took 4 bases from V and 1 from J, leaving 11 bases between them. CDR1 is SQVTM and CDR2 is ANQGSEA in the germline V gene. The CDR3 DNA reads TGCAGCGTTGTGAGGCCCGGTTCCTACGAGCAGTACTTC. Translated, it gives CSVVRPGSYEQYF.

The chain employs TRBV20-1 and TRBJ2-5; D is perhaps TRBD1 (6 bases). This CDR3 region has 11 residues. The V end lost 5 bases, the J end lost 5 bases, and 9 bases lay between the germline ends. CDR1 and CDR2 from the germline V gene are DFQATT and SNEGSKA (reference sequence). The chain's CDR3 is CSAHREETQYF. The DNA for the CDR3 is TGCAGTGCTCACAGGGAGGAGACCCAGTACTTC.

This clone occurred a few times. J is TRBJ1-1 and V is TRBV9, with TRBD1 matching 7 bases. The CDR3 contains 15 residues. The V gene end was trimmed by 2 bases and the J gene end by 0 bases; junction bases not matched to a gene: 4. Germline CDR1 is SGDLS and CDR2 is YYNGEE. The CDR3 DNA is TGTGCCAGCAGCGTGGGACAGACGATGAACACTGAAGCTTTCTTT. Translated, it gives CASSVGQTMNTEAFF.

The gene calls are TRBV6-5 and TRBJ1-2; TRBD1 might be the D (5 bases). The V gene lost 6 bases and the J gene lost 3 bases, with 11 bases spanning the gap. This CDR3 region has 13 residues. Per germline, CDR1 MNHEY and CDR2 SVGAGI. The CDR3 region has the DNA TGTGCCAGCAGCTGGGACTCAGACTATGGCTACACCTTC. Its translation: CASSWDSDYGYTF.

In this sample, this clone turned up a few times. The chain is built from TRBV7-9 and TRBJ1-1; 8 nucleotides agree with TRBD1. Per germline, CDR1 SEHNR and CDR2 FQNEAQ (reference sequence). With 7 bases clipped from V and 3 bases from J, the junction kept 4 bases outside the gene matches. The CDR3 sequence is 13 residues long. The CDR3 loop is CASTGTGYTEAFF. The CDR3 bases are TGTGCCAGCACCGGGACAGGCTACACTGAAGCTTTCTTT.

V is TRBV9 and J is TRBJ2-7; D is unclear. V was shortened by 3 bases and J by 3 bases, with 13 bases between the two germline ends. This CDR3 is built from 14 residues. CDR1 SGDLS and CDR2 YYNGEE come from the germline V gene. The CDR3 bases are TGTGCCAGCAGCGCCCTCAAGCCCTTCTACGAGCAGTACTTC. It specifies CASSALKPFYEQYF. Drawing the rest from reference TRBV9 and TRBJ2-7, the complete variable domain is DSGVTQTPKHLITATGQRVTLRCSPRSGDLSVYWYQQSLDQGLQFLIQYYNGEERAKGNILERFSAQQFPDLHSELNLSSLELGDSALYFCASSALKPFYEQYFGPGTRLTVT.

In this sample, this clone turned up a few times. The rearrangement links TRBV2 to TRBJ1-3; D is undetermined. V lost 7 bases and J lost 0, with 10 bases in between. The germline gives CDR1 SNHLY, CDR2 FYNNEI. CDR3 length equals 14 residues. CDR3 sequence reads: CASTYRHSGNTIYF. CDR3 DNA sequence: TGTGCCAGCACTTACAGACACTCTGGAAACACCATATATTTT.

This clone was seen a handful of times. The chain links TRBV2 to TRBJ1-4; 7 nucleotides line up with TRBD1. The CDR3 totals 13 residues. V shed 2 bases, J shed 8 bases, and the junction held 2 bases outside the gene matches. Germline CDR1 is SNHLY and CDR2 is FYNNEI. The CDR3 bases are TGTGCCAGCAGTGAACAGGGGGGCGAAAAACTGTTTTTT. This gives the protein CASSEQGGEKLFF. Drawing the rest from reference TRBV2 and TRBJ1-4, the complete variable domain is EPEVTQTPSHQVTQMGQEVILRCVPISNHLYFYWYRQILGQKVEFLVSFYNNEISEKSEIFDDQFSVERPDGSNFTLKIRSTKLEDSAMYFCASSEQGGEKLFFGSGTQLSVL.

The V gene is TRBV5-4, the J gene TRBJ2-3; D perhaps matches TRBD1 (6 bases). The CDR3 has 15 residues. CDR1 and CDR2 (germline): SGHNT, YYREEE (reference sequence). Deletions cut 5 bases from V and 2 bases from J, with 15 bases between. CDR3 sequence reads: CASSLDSSNTDTQYF. CDR3 in DNA: TGTGCCAGCAGTCTGGACAGTTCTAACACAGATACGCAGTATTTT.

This clone was counted only a few times. This chain joins TRBV18 and TRBJ1-1; TRBD1 might be the D (6 bases). The CDR3 is 14 amino acids. Germline CDR1 and CDR2: KGHSH and LQKENI. Trimming took off 4 bases at V and 4 bases at J, with 13 bases between the two ends. The CDR3 DNA sequence: TGTGCCAGCTCACTTCAGGGGTTAGGCACTGAAGCTTTCTTT. Its protein is CASSLQGLGTEAFF.

V usage is TRBV23-1 and J usage is TRBJ1-3; D is unresolved. TRBV23-1 is an ORF for which the function is uncertain. This CDR3 contains 15 residues. V lost 0 bases to trimming and J lost 2 bases, with 8 bases between them. CDR3 DNA: TGCGCCAGCAGTCAATCCTGTAGTCCTGGAAACACCATATATTTT. Protein product: CASSQSCSPGNTIYF.

This chain uses TRBV5-1 with TRBJ1-4; D possibly corresponds to TRBD1 (5 bases). Trimming cost V 5 bases and J 6 bases, with 11 bases left between them. The germline CDR1 and CDR2 sequences are SGHRS and YFSETQ. The length of the CDR3 is 13 residues. CDR3 residues: CASSPLGDEKLFF. Written as DNA, the CDR3 is TGCGCCAGCAGTCCCCTAGGGGATGAAAAACTGTTTTTT.

The CDR3 nucleotides read TGTGCCAGCTCACCTACAGGACAGGGCGTTGCGAACACCGGGGAGCTGTTTTTT. Amino acids: CASSPTGQGVANTGELFF. This sequence joins TRBV18 and TRBJ2-2; TRBD1 agrees at 8 bases. This CDR3 comprises 18 residues. V trimming: 3 bases; J trimming: 0 bases; junction bases outside the gene matches: 9. Germline CDR1 and CDR2: KGHSH and LQKENI.

The chain couples TRBV4-3 to TRBJ2-7, with D possibly being TRBD2 (5 bases). The CDR3 loop spans 15 amino acids. Deletions cut 3 bases from V and 4 bases from J, with 16 bases between. Germline V gene sequence: CDR1 LGHNA, CDR2 YSLEER. The chain's CDR3 is CASSQEAAFPYEQYF. CDR3 nucleotides: TGCGCCAGCAGCCAGGAAGCGGCATTCCCTTACGAGCAGTACTTC.

In this sample, this clone turned up many times. The CDR3 sequence is CPRESYEQYF. As DNA, the CDR3 is TGCCCTAGGGAGTCCTACGAGCAGTACTTC. This chain uses TRBV20-1 with TRBJ2-7; tentatively, D is TRBD2 (5 bases). The CDR3 spans 10 residues. Germline loops: CDR1 DFQATT, CDR2 SNEGSKA (reference sequence).

This clone was picked up a small number of times. This sequence joins TRBV6-5 and TRBJ1-2; a possible D gene is TRBD1 (5 bases). V lost 2 bases to trimming and J lost 7 bases, with 14 bases between them. This CDR3 is 14 amino acids long. In germline, CDR1 is MNHEY, CDR2 SVGAGI. CDR3 DNA: TGTGCCAGCAGTTACCCCGACAGACTCCGTGGCTACACCTTC. It encodes CASSYPDRLRGYTF.